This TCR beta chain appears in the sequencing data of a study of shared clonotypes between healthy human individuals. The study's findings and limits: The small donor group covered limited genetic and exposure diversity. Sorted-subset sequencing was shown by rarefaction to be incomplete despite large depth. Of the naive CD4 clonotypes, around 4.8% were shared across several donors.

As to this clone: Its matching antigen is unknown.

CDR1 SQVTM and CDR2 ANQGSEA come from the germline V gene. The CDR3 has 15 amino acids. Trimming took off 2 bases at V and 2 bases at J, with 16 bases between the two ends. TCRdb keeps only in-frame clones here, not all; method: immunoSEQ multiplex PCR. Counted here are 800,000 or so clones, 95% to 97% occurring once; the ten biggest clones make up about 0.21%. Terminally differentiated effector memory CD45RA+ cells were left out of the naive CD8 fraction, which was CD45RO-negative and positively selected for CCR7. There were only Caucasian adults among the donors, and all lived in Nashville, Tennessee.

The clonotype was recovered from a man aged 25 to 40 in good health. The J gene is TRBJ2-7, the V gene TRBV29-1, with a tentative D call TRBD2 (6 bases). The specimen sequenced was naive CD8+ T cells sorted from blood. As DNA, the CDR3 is TGCAGCGTTGAACTAAGCGGGTCCGAAACCTACGAGCAGTACTTC. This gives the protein CSVELSGSETYEQYF.